This T cell receptor beta chain was retrieved from a study of blood T cell repertoires in COVID-19. Turning to the study itself: Acute and convalescent COVID-19 specimens originated in the United States, Italy and Spain. Sample material is recorded as cDNA or gDNA derived from T cells, B-cell-depleted T cells, or PBMCs.

Germline V gene sequence: CDR1 LNHNV, CDR2 YYDKDF (reference sequence). The CDR3 has 13 amino acids. The V gene lost 0 bases and the J gene lost 7 bases, with 10 bases spanning the gap. Original analysis: The authors estimated nucleated cell counts from reference gene primer amplification. This table comes from immunoSEQ multiplex PCR, and its TCRdb copy is limited to in-frame clones, with some not included. The V and J calls and clone size come from that table; D and trimming were worked out from the DNA. The sample has 100,000 to 150,000 clones; approximately 81% are singletons. The clonotype originates from a man between 60 and 70 years old with acute or convalescent COVID-19. The chain is built from TRBV15 and TRBJ2-7; weak D call: TRBD2 (6 bases). Sequencing was carried out using peripheral blood. This chain's CDR3 is CATSREQEGEQYF. The CDR3 DNA reads as TGTGCCACCAGCAGAGAGCAGGAGGGGGAGCAGTACTTC. Full variable domain (missing parts from reference TRBV15 and TRBJ2-7): DAMVIQNPRYQVTQFGKPVTLSCSQTLNHNVMYWYQQKSSQAPKLLFHYYDKDFNNEADTPDNFQSRRPNTSFCFLDIRSPGLGDTAMYLCATSREQEGEQYFGPGTRLTVT.